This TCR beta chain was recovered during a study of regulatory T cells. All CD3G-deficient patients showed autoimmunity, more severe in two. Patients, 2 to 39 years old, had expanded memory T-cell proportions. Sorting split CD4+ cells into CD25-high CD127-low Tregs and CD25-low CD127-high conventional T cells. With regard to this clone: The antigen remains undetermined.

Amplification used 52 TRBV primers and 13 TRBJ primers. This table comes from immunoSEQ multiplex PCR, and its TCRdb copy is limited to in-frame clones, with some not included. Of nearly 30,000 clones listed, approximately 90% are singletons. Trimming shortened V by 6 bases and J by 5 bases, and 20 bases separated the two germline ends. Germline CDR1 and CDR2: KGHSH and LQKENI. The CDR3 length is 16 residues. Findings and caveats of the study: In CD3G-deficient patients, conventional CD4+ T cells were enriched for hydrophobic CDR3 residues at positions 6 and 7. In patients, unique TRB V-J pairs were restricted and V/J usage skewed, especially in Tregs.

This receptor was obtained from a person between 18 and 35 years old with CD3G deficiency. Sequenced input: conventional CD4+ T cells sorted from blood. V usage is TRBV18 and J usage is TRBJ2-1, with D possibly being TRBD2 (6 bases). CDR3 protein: CASSLTSSVGDNEQFF. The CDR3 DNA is TGTGCCAGCTCGCTCACTAGCAGCGTGGGAGACAATGAGCAGTTCTTC.